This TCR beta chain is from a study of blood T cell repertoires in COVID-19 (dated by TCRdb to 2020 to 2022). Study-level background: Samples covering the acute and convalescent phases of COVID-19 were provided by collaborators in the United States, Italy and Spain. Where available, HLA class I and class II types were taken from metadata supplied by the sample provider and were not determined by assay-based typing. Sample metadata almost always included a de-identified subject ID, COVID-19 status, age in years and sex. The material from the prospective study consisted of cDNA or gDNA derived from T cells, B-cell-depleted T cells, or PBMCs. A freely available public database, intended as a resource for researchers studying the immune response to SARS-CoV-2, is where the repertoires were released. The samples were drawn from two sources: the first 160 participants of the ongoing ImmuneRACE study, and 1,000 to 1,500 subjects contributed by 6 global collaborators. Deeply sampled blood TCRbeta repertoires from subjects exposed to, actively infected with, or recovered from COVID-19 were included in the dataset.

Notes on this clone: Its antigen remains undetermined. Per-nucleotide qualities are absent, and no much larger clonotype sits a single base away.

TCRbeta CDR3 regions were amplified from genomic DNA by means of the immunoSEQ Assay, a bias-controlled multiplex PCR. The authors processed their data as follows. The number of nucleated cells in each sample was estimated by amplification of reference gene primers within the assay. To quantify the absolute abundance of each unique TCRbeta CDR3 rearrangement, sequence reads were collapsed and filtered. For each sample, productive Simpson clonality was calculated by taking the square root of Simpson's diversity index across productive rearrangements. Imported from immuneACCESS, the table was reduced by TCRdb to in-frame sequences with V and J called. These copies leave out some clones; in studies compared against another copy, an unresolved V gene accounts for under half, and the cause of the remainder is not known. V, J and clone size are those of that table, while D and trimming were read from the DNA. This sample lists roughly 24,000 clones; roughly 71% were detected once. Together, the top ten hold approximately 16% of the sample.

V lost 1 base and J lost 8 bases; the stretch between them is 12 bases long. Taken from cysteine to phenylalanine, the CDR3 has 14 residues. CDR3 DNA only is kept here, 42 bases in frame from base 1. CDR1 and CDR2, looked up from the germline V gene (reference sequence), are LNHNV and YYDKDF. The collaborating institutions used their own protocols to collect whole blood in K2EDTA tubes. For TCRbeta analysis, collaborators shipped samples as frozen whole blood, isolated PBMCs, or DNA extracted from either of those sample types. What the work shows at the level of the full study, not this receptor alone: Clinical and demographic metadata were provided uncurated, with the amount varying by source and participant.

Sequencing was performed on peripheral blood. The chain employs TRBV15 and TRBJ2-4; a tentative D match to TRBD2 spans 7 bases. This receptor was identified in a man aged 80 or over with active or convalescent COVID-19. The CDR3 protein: CATSRGVGGDIQYF. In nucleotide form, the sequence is TGTGCCACCAGCAGAGGAGTAGGGGGGGACATTCAGTACTTC.